Listed below are T cell receptor beta chains from one sample, sequenced in a study of cytomegalovirus exposure and HLA in healthy donors. Profiled with immunoSEQ multiplex PCR; TCRdb holds only in-frame clones, not every one. Counted here are about 140,000 clones, 60% to 80% occurring once; the ten biggest clones make up about 3.1%. The sample taken for sequencing was PBMCs. These receptors were obtained from a middle-aged man in good health and CMV-seronegative. Each CDR3 is given with its conserved first and last residue. Clone size, where shown, is once, few, many, or a class for clones that have expanded.

V gene	clone size	J gene	CDR3 protein
TRBV10-1	NA	TRBJ2-1	CASSPGLVGQFF
TRBV4-2	NA	TRBJ2-7	CASSPPGQDSYEQYF
TRBV2	NA	TRBJ1-5	CASSEAHEVRPQHF
TRBV9	NA	TRBJ1-5	CASSVGGGYQPQHF
TRBV18	NA	TRBJ2-7	CASSPPFSYEQYF
TRBV7-8	NA	TRBJ2-7	CASSSGLAGGQRYEQYF
TRBV7-7	NA	TRBJ2-5	CASSAMTGLQETQYF
TRBV4-3	NA	TRBJ2-2	CASSQEKSTSGGARTGELFF
TRBV7-2	NA	TRBJ1-5	CASSGDRTVPIDSNQPQHF
TRBV7-2	NA	TRBJ1-2	CATRDRTFDGYTF
TRBV12-5	NA	TRBJ2-1	CASGLVKTAVGEQFF
TRBV5-1	NA	TRBJ2-2	CASSLQIGAGELFF
TRBV6-5	NA	TRBJ1-2	CASSAQGYGYTF
TRBV7-2	NA	TRBJ1-5	CASSPTGNQPQHF
TRBV5-1	NA	TRBJ1-1	CASSLDSFMNTEAFF
TRBV7-8	NA	TRBJ2-7	CASSLTGDNEQYF
TRBV5-1	NA	TRBJ2-1	CASSLSFSSEGGNEQFF
TRBV2	NA	TRBJ2-7	CASRERQGSSYEQYF
TRBV5-1	once	TRBJ2-2	CASSLEGTGELFF
TRBV11-2	NA	TRBJ2-7	CASSPDIRTERIYEQYF
TRBV9	NA	TRBJ2-3	CASSYRDKLTDTQYF
TRBV5-1	few	TRBJ1-6	CASSKVPGDNSPLHF
TRBV6-1	NA	TRBJ2-7	CASSEIAFPLPYEQYF
TRBV5-6	NA	TRBJ1-2	CASSLPLDRRSYGYTF
TRBV5-3	NA	TRBJ1-3	CARSLGGWGDTIYF
TRBV4-1	NA	TRBJ2-1	CASSDRGGEAYNEQFF
TRBV7-9	NA	TRBJ1-3	CASSLGWNTIYF
TRBV5-8	NA	TRBJ2-3	CASSPTVTDTQYF
TRBV7-3	NA	TRBJ1-1	CASGEALNTEAFF
TRBV7-2	NA	TRBJ1-2	CASSLVGGSYGYTF
TRBV28	NA	TRBJ2-5	CASKASGVKLRWTQYF
TRBV6-1	NA	TRBJ2-3	CASSVINPGTDTQYF
TRBV19	NA	TRBJ1-5	CASTTTRDQPQHF
TRBV28	NA	TRBJ1-1	CASRITTGWDTEAFF
TRBV5-1	NA	TRBJ2-2	CASNPLGYGELFF
TRBV4-3	NA	TRBJ1-1	CASSQDLDRVNTEAFF
TRBV6-1	NA	TRBJ1-2	CASSESGGPYAGYTF
TRBV19	NA	TRBJ2-5	CASSIGGGIQETQYF
TRBV13	NA	TRBJ2-7	CASSLRKDRVGTYEQYF
TRBV28	NA	TRBJ1-3	CASSSTGLRGNTIYF
TRBV20-1	NA	TRBJ2-5	CSARVGETQYF
TRBV9	NA	TRBJ2-2	CASSVGSGGSGELFF